The 27 T cell receptor beta chains given below trace back to one sample, sequenced in a study of blood T cell repertoires in COVID-19. Only in-frame clones appear in the TCRdb table, and some are missing; sequencing was by immunoSEQ multiplex PCR. In the table there are roughly 97,000 clones, roughly 84% of which are singletons. The specimen was peripheral blood. The source is a man between 60 and 70 years old with acute or convalescent COVID-19.

The chain links TRBV4-3 to TRBJ1-1, with D perhaps TRBD1 (6 bases). Trimming took 1 base from V and 8 from J, leaving 8 bases between them. This CDR3 is built from 12 residues. Germline CDR1 is LGHNA and CDR2 is YSLEER. The CDR3 loop is CASSQARGEAFF. The CDR3 region has the DNA TGCGCCAGCAGCCAAGCAAGGGGGGAAGCTTTCTTT.

The chain joins TRBV6-5 to TRBJ2-5; the match to TRBD2 covers 8 bases. Germline V CDR1 and CDR2: MNHEY, SVGAGI. V trimming: 10 bases; J trimming: 4 bases; junction bases outside the gene matches: 11. CDR3 size: 14 residues. The CDR3 coding sequence is TGTGCCACCTGGACCTCCGGGAGGGGAGAGACCCAGTACTTC. Translation: CATWTSGRGETQYF.

This rearrangement joins TRBV28 to TRBJ2-2; 8 bases align to TRBD2. CDR3 length equals 15 residues. Losses at the gene ends were 3 bases for V and 6 bases for J; bases not matched to a gene: 6. In germline, CDR1 is MDHEN, CDR2 SYDVKM. The DNA of the CDR3 is TGTGCCAGCAGTTTTATTAGCGGGACTCCCGGGGAGCTGTTTTTT. Translated, it gives CASSFISGTPGELFF.

The chain carries TRBV19 and TRBJ1-4, with 7 bases aligning to TRBD1. CDR3 length: 14 residues. The trim removed 7 bases at V and 3 bases at J, leaving 5 bases unmatched. Per the germline V gene, CDR1 is LNHDA and CDR2 is SQIVND (reference sequence). The CDR3 sequence is CASTLTGPNEKLFF. The CDR3, as DNA: TGTGCCAGTACCTTGACAGGGCCTAATGAAAAACTGTTTTTT.

V and J are TRBV5-1 and TRBJ1-5, with D possibly TRBD1 on 5 matching bases. Germline CDR1 and CDR2: SGHRS and YFSETQ. Trimming stripped 0 bases from V and 4 bases from J, with 17 bases between. The CDR3 is 17 residues long. Here the CDR3 DNA reads TGCGCCAGCAGCTTGGCTCCGATCAGGGAGGGGAATCAGCCCCAGCATTTT. Amino acid sequence: CASSLAPIREGNQPQHF.

The sample holds one count of this clone. CDR3 nucleotide sequence: TGCGCCAGCAGCTTGGGACACTCCTATAATTCACCCCTCCACTTT. Protein sequence: CASSLGHSYNSPLHF. The gene calls are TRBV5-1 and TRBJ1-6, with D hard to call. This CDR3 region has 15 residues. Trimming left V 0 bases short and J 0 bases short, with 4 bases between. Germline CDR1 and CDR2: SGHRS and YFSETQ.

The CDR3 region has the DNA TGTGCCATCAGCCAGCTAGTAGGGGGGGCCATCTCCTACAATGAGCAGTTCTTC. Translated, it gives CAISQLVGGAISYNEQFF. The chain recombines TRBV10-3 with TRBJ2-1; a weak D match, TRBD2 (7 bases). Looked up from germline, CDR1 is ENHRY and CDR2 is SYGVKD. CDR3 length: 18 amino acids. V was pared by 6 bases and J by 0 bases, with 21 bases between.

This clone was counted between two and nine times. The V call is TRBV5-5, the J call TRBJ1-1; 8 positions match TRBD1. The CDR3 has 17 amino acids. The V segment lost 0 bases and the J segment 3 bases; nucleotides outside the gene matches: 10. Germline loops: CDR1 SGHKS, CDR2 YYEKEE (reference sequence). As DNA, the CDR3 is TGTGCCAGCAGCTTGGTCGCGACAGGGGAAGGGTACACTGAAGCTTTCTTT. Protein sequence: CASSLVATGEGYTEAFF.

In nucleotides, the CDR3 is TGCGCCAGCAGTCGGGGCACGGGAGGGCCGATTGGCGAGCAGTACTTC. It yields the protein CASSRGTGGPIGEQYF. The chain carries TRBV5-1 and TRBJ2-7; the match to TRBD2 covers 8 bases. This CDR3 spans 16 amino acids. Trimming took 5 bases from V and 6 from J; bases not matched to a gene: 16. Per the germline V gene, CDR1 is SGHRS and CDR2 is YFSETQ.

This chain uses TRBV5-4 with TRBJ1-1; the D gene is possibly TRBD1 (6 bases). Germline assignment: CDR1 SGHNT and CDR2 YYREEE (reference sequence). The ends were cut back, 4 bases at V and 7 bases at J, with 11 bases in the middle. CDR3 length equals 12 residues. The CDR3 region is CASSRDTYEAFF. CDR3 bases: TGTGCCAGCAGCCGGGACACGTATGAAGCTTTCTTT.

The J gene is TRBJ2-7, the V gene TRBV3-1 (or the pseudogene TRBV3-2); D unresolved. The ends were cut back, 1 base at V and 2 bases at J, with 9 bases in the middle. CDR1 and CDR2 from the germline V gene are LGHDT and YNNKEL (reference sequence). The CDR3 totals 14 residues. In DNA, the CDR3 is TGTGCCAGCAGCCAAGGCCTCGGTGCCTACGAGCAGTACTTC. It yields the protein CASSQGLGAYEQYF.

The rearrangement joins TRBV27 to TRBJ2-7, with TRBD1 as a possible D gene (6 bases). Germline V gene data show CDR1 as MNHEY and CDR2 as SMNVEV (reference sequence). V was clipped by 3 bases and J by 7 bases, with 10 bases between them. CDR3 length: 12 residues. The CDR3 DNA is TGTGCCAGCAGTTTTTGGGGGCAAGAGCAGTACTTC. Translation: CASSFWGQEQYF.

The chain is built from TRBV19 and TRBJ1-5, with TRBD1 matching 8 bases. The CDR3 runs 15 residues. The V gene end was trimmed by 11 bases and the J gene end by 0 bases; junction bases not matched to a gene: 9. CDR1 is LNHDA and CDR2 is SQIVND in the germline V gene (reference sequence). CDR3 DNA sequence: TGTGCCTCTGGGGGACAGGAGTATAGCAATCAGCCCCAGCATTTT. Its translation: CASGGQEYSNQPQHF.

V is TRBV6-6 and J is TRBJ1-2, with D maybe TRBD1 (5 bases). The CDR3 is 15 residues long. Trimming removed 2 bases from V and 3 bases from J, with 13 bases in between. Germline loops: CDR1 MNHNY, CDR2 SVGAGI (reference sequence). The CDR3 sequence is CASSYVVGAYYGYTF. The CDR3 DNA is TGTGCCAGCAGTTACGTGGTAGGGGCGTACTATGGCTACACCTTC.

J is TRBJ2-5 and V is TRBV10-3; D ambiguous. Germline values: CDR1 ENHRY, CDR2 SYGVKD. Trimming removed 4 bases at V and 3 bases at J, with 6 bases between. This CDR3 has 12 amino acids. The CDR3: CAISAAEETQYF. Here the CDR3 DNA reads TGTGCCATCAGTGCGGCGGAAGAGACCCAGTACTTC.

The J gene is TRBJ2-3, the V gene TRBV6-2 or TRBV6-3; D remains ambiguous. The CDR3 is 12 amino acids. V lost 5 bases to trimming and J lost 5 bases, with 8 bases between them. The germline CDR1 and CDR2 sequences are MNHEY and SVGEGT. CDR3 protein: CASSRAVDTQYF. The CDR3 coding sequence is TGTGCCAGCAGTCGCGCGGTAGATACGCAGTATTTT.

The genes are TRBV3-1 (or the pseudogene TRBV3-2) and TRBJ1-1; D uncertain. Germline CDR1 is LGHDT and CDR2 is YNNKEL (reference sequence). This CDR3 region has 14 residues. V lost 4 bases and J lost 5, with 14 bases in between. This CDR3 reads CASSPEGGQTEAFF. In DNA form, the CDR3 reads TGTGCCAGCAGCCCGGAAGGCGGGCAGACTGAAGCTTTCTTT.

The chain carries TRBV3-1 (or the pseudogene TRBV3-2) and TRBJ2-7; TRBD1 agrees at 12 bases. This CDR3 is 17 amino acids long. The J segment lost 7 bases and the V segment lost 3 bases, leaving 13 bases of the junction unmatched. Germline V gives CDR1 LGHDT, CDR2 YNNKEL (reference sequence). CDR3 amino acids: CASSQWPGTGGEGEQYF. CDR3 coding DNA: TGTGCCAGCAGCCAGTGGCCCGGGACAGGGGGCGAGGGAGAGCAGTACTTC.

The chain couples TRBV4-1 to TRBJ2-5, with D uncertain. The CDR3 covers 15 residues. V dropped 2 bases and J dropped 1 base, with 11 bases sitting between them. Germline CDR1 reads MGHRA; CDR2 reads YSYEKL. The CDR3 is CASSQRRGSQETQYF. In nucleotides, the CDR3 is TGCGCCAGCAGCCAAAGGCGAGGCAGCCAAGAGACCCAGTACTTC.

The chain carries TRBV7-9 and TRBJ1-5; 8 bases are a match to TRBD1. Unmatched junction bases numbered 10, after V lost 5 bases and J lost 7 bases. The CDR3 runs to 15 residues. Germline-derived CDR1 and CDR2 are SEHNR and FQNEAQ (reference sequence). CDR3 in DNA: TGTGCCAGCAGCAAAGCAGGGGGCGCGGGACAGCCCCAGCATTTT. This sequence encodes CASSKAGGAGQPQHF.

The chain uses TRBV14 and TRBJ2-2; D uncertain. CDR1 is SGHDN and CDR2 is FVKESK in the germline V gene. The length of the CDR3 is 12 residues. Trimming took 8 bases from V and 4 from J, leaving 8 bases between them. CDR3: CASGSGTGELFF. The DNA for the CDR3 is TGTGCCAGCGGCTCGGGCACCGGGGAGCTGTTTTTT.

The chain employs TRBV11-3 and TRBJ2-1, with 10 bases lining up with TRBD2. V trimming: 5 bases; J trimming: 7 bases; junction bases outside the gene matches: 14. Germline V CDR1 and CDR2: SGHNT, YENEEA. The CDR3 runs 17 residues. The CDR3 region is CASSPFIGSGRENEQFF. CDR3 DNA: TGTGCCAGCAGCCCCTTTATCGGCAGCGGGAGGGAAAATGAGCAGTTCTTC.

This clone appeared a few times. CDR3 protein: CSVQVNEPEAFF. The CDR3 nucleotides are TGCAGCGTCCAGGTGAACGAACCTGAAGCTTTCTTT. This sequence joins TRBV29-1 and TRBJ1-1; D not resolved. Germline V gene data show CDR1 as SQVTM and CDR2 as ANQGSEA. This CDR3 is built from 12 residues. Trimming pared 6 bases from V and 6 bases from J, leaving 14 bases between.

The chain carries TRBV4-2 and TRBJ2-5; 10 bases fit TRBD1. CDR1 is LGHNA and CDR2 is YNFKEQ in the germline V gene. The CDR3 loop spans 18 amino acids. V was clipped by 1 base and J by 5 bases; unmatched bases: 13. The CDR3 reads CASSQGSKGGTGVETQYF. The CDR3 DNA reads as TGTGCCAGCAGCCAAGGGTCCAAGGGCGGGACAGGGGTTGAGACCCAGTACTTC.

The rearrangement joins TRBV10-2 to TRBJ2-7; the D gene is possibly TRBD2 (5 bases). Germline V gives CDR1 WSHSY, CDR2 SAAADI. CDR3 length: 14 residues. V lost 4 bases and J lost 1, with 11 bases in between. The CDR3 reads CASSVDWESYEQYV. The CDR3, as DNA: TGCGCCAGCAGTGTGGACTGGGAGTCCTACGAGCAGTACGTC.

The chain combines TRBV6-6 with TRBJ1-5; D might be TRBD1 (5 bases). Trimming cost V 0 bases and J 7 bases, with 13 bases left between them. Germline V CDR1 and CDR2: MNHNY, SVGAGI (reference sequence). The CDR3 is 15 residues long. This CDR3 reads CASSYSSGKGQPQHF. In nucleotides, the CDR3 is TGTGCCAGCAGTTACTCGTCAGGGAAAGGACAGCCCCAGCATTTT.

The chain joins TRBV7-8 to TRBJ2-5; D is uncertain. V gave up 6 bases and J gave up 2 bases, with 10 bases separating them. The CDR3 is 13 amino acids. Germline V CDR1 and CDR2: SGHVS, FQNEAQ. The CDR3 region has the DNA TGTGCCAGCAGTCTCTTGTTACAAGAGACCCAGTACTTC. Encoded protein: CASSLLLQETQYF.